Reported below is one T cell receptor (beta chain). The CDR3 loop spans 16 amino acids. J gave up 5 bases and V 1 base, and 7 bases lay outside the gene matches. CDR1 and CDR2 from the germline V gene are SEHNR and FQNEAQ (reference sequence). The data were produced by immunoSEQ multiplex PCR, yet TCRdb's version contains in-frame clones alone and is incomplete. Of some 77,000 clones listed, about 90% are singletons. The data were obtained in a study of OX40 agonist ivuxolimab in advanced cancers. The gene calls are TRBV7-9 and TRBJ2-5, with TRBD2 matching 10 bases. The receptor was derived from an adult with an advanced solid tumor such as melanoma, head and neck, liver or kidney cancer. This sample comprised CD4+ or CD8+ T cells sorted from blood, obtained in a trial of the OX40 agonist ivuxolimab. The DNA for the CDR3 is TGTGCCAGCAGCTTAGGGTCTAGCGGGAGCGTGGAGACCCAGTACTTC. It specifies CASSLGSSGSVETQYF.